The clone carrying this T cell receptor (beta chain) was detected many times. Its antigen remains unknown. To make TCR beta libraries, researchers used iRepertoire HTBI primers and Arm-PCR of CDR3 regions. TCRdb reprocessed the multiplex PCR reads via MiXCR and lists one record per CDR3 protein. Of about 340,000 distinct CDR3 sequences in the sample, around a fifth were seen once. This record belongs to a study of regulatory T cells in long-lasting Graves disease. Indicated time point: persistent/refractory GD, antithyroid drugs over 5 years with positive TRAb. PBMC RNA served as the TCR library source. The patients were enrolled through endocrinology in Xi'an, China. EDTA tubes held roughly 9 milliliters of peripheral blood from each patient. Findings and limits, study-wide: Persistent Graves' patients showed reduced TCR diversity versus newly diagnosed patients.

V shed 6 bases and J shed 3 bases, with 12 bases lying between them. This CDR3 comprises 13 residues. Germline V CDR1 and CDR2: SNHLY, FYNNEI. The chain employs TRBV2 and TRBJ2-7; possibly TRBD1 for D (5 bases). This clonotype was sampled from a female donor with Graves disease. The material was peripheral blood mononuclear cells (PBMCs), obtained when the disease was refractory, from a patient treated with antithyroid drugs. Written as DNA, the CDR3 is TGTGCCAGCAGACCAGACAGTATCTACGAGCAGTACTTC. Translation: CASRPDSIYEQYF.